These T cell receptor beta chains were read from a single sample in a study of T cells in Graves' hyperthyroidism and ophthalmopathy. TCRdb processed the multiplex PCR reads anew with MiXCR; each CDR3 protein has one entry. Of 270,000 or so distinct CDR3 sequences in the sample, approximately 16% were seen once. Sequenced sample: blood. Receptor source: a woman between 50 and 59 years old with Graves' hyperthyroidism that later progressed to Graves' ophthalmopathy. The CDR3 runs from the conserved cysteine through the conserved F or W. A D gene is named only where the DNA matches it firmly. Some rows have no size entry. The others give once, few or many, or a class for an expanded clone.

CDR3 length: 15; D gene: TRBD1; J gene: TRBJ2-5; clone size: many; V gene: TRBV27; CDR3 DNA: TGTGCCAGCAGTTTAATCACAGGGGGAGGAGAGACCCAGTACTTC; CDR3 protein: CASSLITGGGETQYF
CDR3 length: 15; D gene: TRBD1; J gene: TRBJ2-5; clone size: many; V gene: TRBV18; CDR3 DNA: TGTGCCAGCTCACCCCCCTCGACAGGGCAAGAGACCCAGTACTTC; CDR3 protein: CASSPPSTGQETQYF
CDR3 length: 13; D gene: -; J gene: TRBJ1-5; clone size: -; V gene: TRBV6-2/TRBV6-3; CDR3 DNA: TGTGCCAGCAGTTGGGTCGGGAATCAGCCCCAGCATTTT; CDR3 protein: CASSWVGNQPQHF
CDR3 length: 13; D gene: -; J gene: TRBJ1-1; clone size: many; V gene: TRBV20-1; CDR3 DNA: TGCAGTGCTCAACAGGGCGGGGTATCTGAAGCTTTCTTT; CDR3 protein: CSAQQGGVSEAFF
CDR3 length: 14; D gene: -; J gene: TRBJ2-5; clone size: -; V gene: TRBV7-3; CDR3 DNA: TGTGCCAGCAGCTCCCAGGGGAGTGTTGAGACCCAGTACTTC; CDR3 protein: CASSSQGSVETQYF
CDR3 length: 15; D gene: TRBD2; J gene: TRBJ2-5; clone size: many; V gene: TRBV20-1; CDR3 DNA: TGCAGTGCTAGAAAAAAGGGACTAGCGGGCGGAACCCAGTACTTC; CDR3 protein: CSARKKGLAGGTQYF
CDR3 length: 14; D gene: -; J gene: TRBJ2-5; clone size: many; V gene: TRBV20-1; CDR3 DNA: TGCAGTGCTAGAGACAACTTCAGGGTGGAGACCCAGTACTTC; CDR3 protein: CSARDNFRVETQYF
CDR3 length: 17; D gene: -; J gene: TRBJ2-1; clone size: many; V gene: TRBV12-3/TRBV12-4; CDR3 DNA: TGTGCCAGCAGTGGGGGACGAGTGCAGCCTCCCTACAATGAGCAGTTCTTC; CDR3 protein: CASSGGRVQPPYNEQFF
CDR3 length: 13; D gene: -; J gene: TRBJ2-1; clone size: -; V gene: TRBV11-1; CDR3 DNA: TGTGCCAGCAGCTTAGGTGACAGCGGTGAGCAGTTCTTC; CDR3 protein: CASSLGDSGEQFF
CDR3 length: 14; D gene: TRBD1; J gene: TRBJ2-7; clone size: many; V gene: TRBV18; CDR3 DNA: TGTGCCAGCTCACCACGGACAGGCCTTTACGAGCAGTACTTC; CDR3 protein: CASSPRTGLYEQYF
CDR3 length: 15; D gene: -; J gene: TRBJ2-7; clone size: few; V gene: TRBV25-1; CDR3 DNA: TGTGCCAGCAGTGGGGGAAGGGTTGGGATATACGAGCAGTACTTC; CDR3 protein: CASSGGRVGIYEQYF
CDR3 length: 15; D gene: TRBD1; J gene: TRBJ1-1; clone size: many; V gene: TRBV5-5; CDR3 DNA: TGTGCCAGCAGCTTCGGTGGGCAGGGGGACACTGAAGCTTTCTTT; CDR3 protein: CASSFGGQGDTEAFF
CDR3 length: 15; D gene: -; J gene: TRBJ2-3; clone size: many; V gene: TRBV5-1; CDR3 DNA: TGCGCCAGCAGCCCCACTGGCAGGGGCCCAGATACGCAGTATTTT; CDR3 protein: CASSPTGRGPDTQYF
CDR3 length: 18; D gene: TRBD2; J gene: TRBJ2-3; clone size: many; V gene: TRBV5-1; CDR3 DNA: TGCGCCAGCAGCTTTGGGATCGGGACTAGCGGGAGGCCAGATACGCAGTATTTT; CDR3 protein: CASSFGIGTSGRPDTQYF
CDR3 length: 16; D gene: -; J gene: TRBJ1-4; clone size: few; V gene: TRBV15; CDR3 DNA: TGTGCCACCAGCAGTTGGACAGCAGCAACTAATGAAAAACTGTTTTTT; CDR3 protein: CATSSWTAATNEKLFF
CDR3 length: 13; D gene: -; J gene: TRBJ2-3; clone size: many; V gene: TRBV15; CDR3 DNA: TGTGCCACCAGCAGTGACCTAGGGGATACGCAGTATTTT; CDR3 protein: CATSSDLGDTQYF
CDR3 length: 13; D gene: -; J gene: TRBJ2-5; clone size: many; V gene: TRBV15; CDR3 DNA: TGTGCCACCAGCAGGGAGATCATGGAGACCCAGTACTTC; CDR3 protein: CATSREIMETQYF
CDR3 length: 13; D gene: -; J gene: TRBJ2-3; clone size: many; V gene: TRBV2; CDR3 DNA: TGTGCCAGCAGCCCCGTGGGGGGTGATACGCAGTATTTT; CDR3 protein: CASSPVGGDTQYF
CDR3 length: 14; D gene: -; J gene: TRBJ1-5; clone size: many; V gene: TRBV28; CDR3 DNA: TGTGCCAGCAGTTCCCCCAGGGAGAATCAGCCCCAGCATTTT; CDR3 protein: CASSSPRENQPQHF
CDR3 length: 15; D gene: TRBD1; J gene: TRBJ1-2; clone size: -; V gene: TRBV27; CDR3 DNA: TGTGCCAGCGGACAGGGGGCAGGGCGTCCAGAAGGCTACACCTTC; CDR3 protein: CASGQGAGRPEGYTF
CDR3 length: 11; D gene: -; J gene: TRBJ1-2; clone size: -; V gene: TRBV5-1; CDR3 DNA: TGCGCCAGCAGCTTCACGGGAGGCTACACCTTC; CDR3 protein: CASSFTGGYTF
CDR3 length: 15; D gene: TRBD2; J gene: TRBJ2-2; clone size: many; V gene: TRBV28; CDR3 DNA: TGTGCCAGCAGTTCCCTGGCGGGAGACGGCGGGGAGCTGTTTTTT; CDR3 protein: CASSSLAGDGGELFF
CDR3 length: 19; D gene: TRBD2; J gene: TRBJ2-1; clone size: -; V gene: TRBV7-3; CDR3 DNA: TGTGCCAGCAGCCCCCCCCCCGGGACTAGCGGAGCCCCCAACAATGAGCAGTTCTTC; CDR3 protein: CASSPPPGTSGAPNNEQFF
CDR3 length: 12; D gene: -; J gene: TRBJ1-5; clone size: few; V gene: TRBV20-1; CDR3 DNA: TGCAGTGCTAGACCCCCGGGGCGGCCCCAGCATTTT; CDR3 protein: CSARPPGRPQHF
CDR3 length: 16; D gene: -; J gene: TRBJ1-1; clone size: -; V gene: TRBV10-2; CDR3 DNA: TGCGCCAGCAGTTCCCCCCTCCACCGACGGGACACTGAAGCTTTCTTT; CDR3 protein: CASSSPLHRRDTEAFF
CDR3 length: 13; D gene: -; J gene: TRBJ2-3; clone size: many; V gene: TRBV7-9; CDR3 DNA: TGTGCCAGCACCCCTGACGGGCGGGATACGCAGTATTTT; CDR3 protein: CASTPDGRDTQYF
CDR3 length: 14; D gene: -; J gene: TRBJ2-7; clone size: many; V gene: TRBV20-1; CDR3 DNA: TGCAGTGCTCCCGGGACGGAAAAGTCCTACGAGCAGTACTTC; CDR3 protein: CSAPGTEKSYEQYF
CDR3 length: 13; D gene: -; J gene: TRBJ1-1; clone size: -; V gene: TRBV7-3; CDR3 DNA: TGTGCCAGCAGCCAAACAGTGAACACTGAAGCTTTCTTT; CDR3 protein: CASSQTVNTEAFF
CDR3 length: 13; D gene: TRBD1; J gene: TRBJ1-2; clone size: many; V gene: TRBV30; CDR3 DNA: TGTGCCTGGAGCCTCGGGACAGGGGTAGGCTACACCTTC; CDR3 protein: CAWSLGTGVGYTF
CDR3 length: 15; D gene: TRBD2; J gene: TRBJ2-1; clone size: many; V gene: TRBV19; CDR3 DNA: TGTGCCAGTACCCTGGGACTAGCGGGGTACAATGAGCAGTTCTTC; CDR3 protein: CASTLGLAGYNEQFF
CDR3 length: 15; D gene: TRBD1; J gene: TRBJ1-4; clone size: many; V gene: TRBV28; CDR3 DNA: TGTGCCAGCAGTTCCTCGACAGGGGTAGGCGAAAAACTGTTTTTT; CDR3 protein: CASSSSTGVGEKLFF
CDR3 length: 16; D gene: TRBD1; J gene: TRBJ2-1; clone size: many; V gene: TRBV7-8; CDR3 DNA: TGTGCCAGCAGCTTAATGGGGACAGGGTCTCTGAATGAGCAGTTCTTC; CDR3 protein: CASSLMGTGSLNEQFF
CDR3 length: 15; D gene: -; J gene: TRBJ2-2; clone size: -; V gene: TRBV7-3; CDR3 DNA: TGTGCCAGCAGCTTAGGGCAGGGAGGTGCCGGGGAGCTGTTTTTT; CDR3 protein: CASSLGQGGAGELFF
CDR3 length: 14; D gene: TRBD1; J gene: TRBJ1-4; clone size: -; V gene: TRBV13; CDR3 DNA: TGTGCCAGCAGCTTTTGGGGACAGCCTGAAAAACTGTTTTTT; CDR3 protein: CASSFWGQPEKLFF
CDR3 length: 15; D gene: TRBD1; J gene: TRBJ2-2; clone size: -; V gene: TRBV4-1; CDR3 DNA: TGCGCCAGCAGCCCACAGGGGTCCAACACCGGGGAGCTGTTTTTT; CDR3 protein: CASSPQGSNTGELFF